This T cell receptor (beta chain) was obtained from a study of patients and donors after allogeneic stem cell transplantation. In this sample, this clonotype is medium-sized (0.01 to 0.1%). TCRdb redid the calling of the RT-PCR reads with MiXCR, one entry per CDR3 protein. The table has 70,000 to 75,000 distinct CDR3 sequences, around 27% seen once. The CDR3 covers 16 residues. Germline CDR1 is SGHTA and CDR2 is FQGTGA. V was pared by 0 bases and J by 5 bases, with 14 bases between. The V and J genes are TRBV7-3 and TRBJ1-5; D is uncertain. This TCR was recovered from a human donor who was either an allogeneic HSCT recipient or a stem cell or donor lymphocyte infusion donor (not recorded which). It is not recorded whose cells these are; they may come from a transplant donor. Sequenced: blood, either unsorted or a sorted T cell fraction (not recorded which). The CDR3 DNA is TGTGCCAGCAGCTTAACGTGTTTGGAGGATCATCAGCCCCAGCATTTT. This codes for CASSLTCLEDHQPQHF.